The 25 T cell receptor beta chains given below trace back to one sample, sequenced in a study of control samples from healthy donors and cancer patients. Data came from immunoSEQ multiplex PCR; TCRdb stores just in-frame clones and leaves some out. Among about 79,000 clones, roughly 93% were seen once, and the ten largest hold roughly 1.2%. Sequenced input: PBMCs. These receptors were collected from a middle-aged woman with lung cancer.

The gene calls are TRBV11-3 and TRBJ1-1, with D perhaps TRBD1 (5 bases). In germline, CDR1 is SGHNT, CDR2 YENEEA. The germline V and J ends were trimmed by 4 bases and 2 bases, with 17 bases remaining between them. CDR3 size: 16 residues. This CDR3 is CASSYGGVGRNTEAFF. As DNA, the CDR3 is TGTGCCAGCAGCTACGGGGGTGTGGGAAGAAACACTGAAGCTTTCTTT.

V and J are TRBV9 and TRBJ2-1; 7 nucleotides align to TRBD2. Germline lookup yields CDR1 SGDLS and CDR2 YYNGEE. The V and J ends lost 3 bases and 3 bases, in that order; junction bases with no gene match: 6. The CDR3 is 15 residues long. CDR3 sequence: CASSDLAENYNEQFF. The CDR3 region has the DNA TGTGCCAGCAGCGACCTAGCGGAGAACTACAATGAGCAGTTCTTC.

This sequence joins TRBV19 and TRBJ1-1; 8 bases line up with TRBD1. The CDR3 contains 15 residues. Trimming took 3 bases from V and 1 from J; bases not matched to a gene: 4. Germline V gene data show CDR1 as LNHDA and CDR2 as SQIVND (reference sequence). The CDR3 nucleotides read TGTGCCAGTAGTATTCCTGGGACAGGGAACACTGAAGCTTTCTTT. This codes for CASSIPGTGNTEAFF.

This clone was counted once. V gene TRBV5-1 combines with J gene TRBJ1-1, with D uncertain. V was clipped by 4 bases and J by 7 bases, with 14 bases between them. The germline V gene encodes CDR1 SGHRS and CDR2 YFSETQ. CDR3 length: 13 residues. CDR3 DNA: TGCGCCAGCAGCCCTGAAGGCAGCCTTGAAGCTTTCTTT. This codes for CASSPEGSLEAFF.

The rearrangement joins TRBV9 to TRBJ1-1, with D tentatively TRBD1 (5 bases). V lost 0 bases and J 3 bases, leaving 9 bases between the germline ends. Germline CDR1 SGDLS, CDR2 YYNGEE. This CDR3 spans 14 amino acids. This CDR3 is CASSVGGAHTEAFF. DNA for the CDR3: TGTGCCAGCAGCGTAGGCGGGGCTCACACTGAAGCTTTCTTT. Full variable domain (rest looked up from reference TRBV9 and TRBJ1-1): DSGVTQTPKHLITATGQRVTLRCSPRSGDLSVYWYQQSLDQGLQFLIQYYNGEERAKGNILERFSAQQFPDLHSELNLSSLELGDSALYFCASSVGGAHTEAFFGQGTRLTVV.

CDR3 coding DNA: TGTGCCAGCAGCTTCGAGGAAGGGGCTGGAAACACCATATATTTT. It yields the protein CASSFEEGAGNTIYF. The V call is TRBV9, the J call TRBJ1-3; D possibly corresponds to TRBD1 (5 bases). V lost 4 bases, J lost 2 bases, and 13 bases lay in between. CDR3 length: 15 residues. The V gene's germline CDR1 is SGDLS and CDR2 YYNGEE. Filled out from reference TRBV9 and TRBJ1-3, the complete variable domain reads DSGVTQTPKHLITATGQRVTLRCSPRSGDLSVYWYQQSLDQGLQFLIQYYNGEERAKGNILERFSAQQFPDLHSELNLSSLELGDSALYFCASSFEEGAGNTIYFGEGSWLTVV.

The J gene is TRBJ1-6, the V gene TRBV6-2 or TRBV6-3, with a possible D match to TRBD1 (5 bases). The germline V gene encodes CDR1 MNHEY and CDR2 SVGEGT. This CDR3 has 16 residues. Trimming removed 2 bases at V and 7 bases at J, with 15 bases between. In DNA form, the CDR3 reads TGTGCCAGCAGTTACCGCCAGGGACCAGGGAATTCACCCCTCCACTTT. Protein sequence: CASSYRQGPGNSPLHF.

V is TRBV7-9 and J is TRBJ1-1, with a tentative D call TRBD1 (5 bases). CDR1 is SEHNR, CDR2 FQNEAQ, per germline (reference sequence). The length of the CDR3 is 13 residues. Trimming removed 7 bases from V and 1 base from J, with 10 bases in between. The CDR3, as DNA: TGTGCCAGCACCGGGACGGAGAACACTGAAGCTTTCTTT. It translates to CASTGTENTEAFF. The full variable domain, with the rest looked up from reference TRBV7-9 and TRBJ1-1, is DTGVSQNPRHKITKRGQNVTFRCDPISEHNRLYWYRQTLGQGPEFLTYFQNEAQLEKSRLLSDRFSAERPKGSFSTLEIQRTEQGDSAMYLCASTGTENTEAFFGQGTRLTVV.

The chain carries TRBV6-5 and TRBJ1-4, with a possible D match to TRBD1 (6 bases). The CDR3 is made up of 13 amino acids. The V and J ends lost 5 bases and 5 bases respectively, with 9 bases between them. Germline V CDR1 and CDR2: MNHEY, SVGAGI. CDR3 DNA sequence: TGTGCCAGCAGTACCACAGGGAATGAAAAACTGTTTTTT. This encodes CASSTTGNEKLFF.

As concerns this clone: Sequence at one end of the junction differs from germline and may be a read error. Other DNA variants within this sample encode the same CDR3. CDR3 in DNA: TGTGCCAGCAGCGTTGGGACAGGGGGCACCGGGGAGTTGTTTTTT. Residues: CASSVGTGGTGELFF. The chain couples TRBV7-6 to TRBJ2-2; 12 positions match TRBD1. The length of the CDR3 is 15 residues. The germline V gene encodes CDR1 SGHVS and CDR2 FNYEAQ.

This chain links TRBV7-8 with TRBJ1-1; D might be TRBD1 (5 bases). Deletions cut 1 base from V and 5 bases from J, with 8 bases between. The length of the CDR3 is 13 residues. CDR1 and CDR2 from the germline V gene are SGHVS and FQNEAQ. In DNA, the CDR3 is TGTGCCAGCAGCTTAGACGAGGGGACTGAAGCTTTCTTT. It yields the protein CASSLDEGTEAFF.

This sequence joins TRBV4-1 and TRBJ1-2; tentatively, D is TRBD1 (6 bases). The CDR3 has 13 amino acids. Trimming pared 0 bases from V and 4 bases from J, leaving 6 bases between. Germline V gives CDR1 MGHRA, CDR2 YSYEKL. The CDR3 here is CASSQDRGYGYTF. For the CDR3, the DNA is TGCGCCAGCAGCCAAGACAGGGGCTATGGCTACACCTTC.

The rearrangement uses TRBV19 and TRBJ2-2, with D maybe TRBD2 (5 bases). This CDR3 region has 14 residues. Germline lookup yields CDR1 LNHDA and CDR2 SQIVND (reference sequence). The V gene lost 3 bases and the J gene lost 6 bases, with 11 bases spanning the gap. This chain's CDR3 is CASSMKRVAGELFF. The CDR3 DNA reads TGTGCCAGTAGTATGAAGAGGGTCGCCGGGGAGCTGTTTTTT.

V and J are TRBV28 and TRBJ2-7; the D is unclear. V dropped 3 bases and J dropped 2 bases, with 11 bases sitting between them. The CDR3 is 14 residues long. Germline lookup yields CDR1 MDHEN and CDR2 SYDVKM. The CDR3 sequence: CASSFSDWTYEQYF. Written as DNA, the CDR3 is TGTGCCAGCAGTTTCTCCGACTGGACCTACGAGCAGTACTTC.

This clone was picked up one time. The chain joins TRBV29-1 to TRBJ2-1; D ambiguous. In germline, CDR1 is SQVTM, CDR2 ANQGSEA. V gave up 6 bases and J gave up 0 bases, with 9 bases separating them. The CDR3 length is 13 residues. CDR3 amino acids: CSVIQSSYNEQFF. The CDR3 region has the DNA TGCAGCGTCATACAGAGCTCCTACAATGAGCAGTTCTTC.

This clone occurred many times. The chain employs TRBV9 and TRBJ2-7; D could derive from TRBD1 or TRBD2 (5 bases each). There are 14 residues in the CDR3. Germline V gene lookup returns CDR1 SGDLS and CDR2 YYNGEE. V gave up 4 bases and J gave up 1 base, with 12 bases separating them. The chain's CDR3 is CASSSRDLSYEQYF. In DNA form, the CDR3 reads TGTGCCAGCAGCTCCCGGGACCTATCCTACGAGCAGTACTTC.

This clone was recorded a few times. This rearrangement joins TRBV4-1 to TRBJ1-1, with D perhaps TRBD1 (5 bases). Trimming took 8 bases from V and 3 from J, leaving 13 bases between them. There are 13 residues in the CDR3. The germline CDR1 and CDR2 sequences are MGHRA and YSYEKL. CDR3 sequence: CASARGGHTEAFF. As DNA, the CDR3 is TGCGCCAGCGCCCGGGGGGGTCACACTGAAGCTTTCTTT.

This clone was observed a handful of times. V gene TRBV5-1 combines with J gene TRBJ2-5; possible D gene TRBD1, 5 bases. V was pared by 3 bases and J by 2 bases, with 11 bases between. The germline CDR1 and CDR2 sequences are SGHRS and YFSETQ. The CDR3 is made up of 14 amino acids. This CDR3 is CASSSIWTQETQYF. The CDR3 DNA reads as TGCGCCAGCAGCTCTATTTGGACACAAGAGACCCAGTACTTC.

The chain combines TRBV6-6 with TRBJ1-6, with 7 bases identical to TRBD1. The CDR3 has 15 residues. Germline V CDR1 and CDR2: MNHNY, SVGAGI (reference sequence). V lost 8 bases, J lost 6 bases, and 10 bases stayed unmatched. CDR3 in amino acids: CASGNTGDLNSPLHF. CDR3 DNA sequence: TGTGCCAGCGGCAATACAGGGGACCTTAATTCACCCCTCCACTTT.

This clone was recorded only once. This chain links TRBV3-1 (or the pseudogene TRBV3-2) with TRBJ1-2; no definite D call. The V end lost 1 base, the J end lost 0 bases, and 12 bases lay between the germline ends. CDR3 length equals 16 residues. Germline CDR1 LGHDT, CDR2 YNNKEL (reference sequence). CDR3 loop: CASSQVTLRANYGYTF. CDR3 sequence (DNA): TGTGCCAGCAGCCAAGTTACCCTCCGGGCTAACTATGGCTACACCTTC.

The CDR3 loop reads CASSLSGAGGIHTDTQYF. CDR3 DNA: TGTGCCAGCAGCTTAAGCGGAGCGGGGGGCATCCACACAGATACGCAGTATTTT. The chain couples TRBV11-2 to TRBJ2-3; 9 nucleotides line up with TRBD2. CDR3 length equals 18 residues. Germline V gives CDR1 SGHAT, CDR2 FQNNGV. V lost 2 bases and J lost 2; bases outside the gene matches: 11.

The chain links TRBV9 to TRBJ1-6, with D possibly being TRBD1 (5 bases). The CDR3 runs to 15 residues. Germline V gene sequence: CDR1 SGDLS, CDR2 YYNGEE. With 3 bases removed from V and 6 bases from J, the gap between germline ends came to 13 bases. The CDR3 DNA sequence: TGTGCCAGCAGCGCGGCGGAGGGGTTTAATTCACCCCTCCACTTT. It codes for CASSAAEGFNSPLHF.

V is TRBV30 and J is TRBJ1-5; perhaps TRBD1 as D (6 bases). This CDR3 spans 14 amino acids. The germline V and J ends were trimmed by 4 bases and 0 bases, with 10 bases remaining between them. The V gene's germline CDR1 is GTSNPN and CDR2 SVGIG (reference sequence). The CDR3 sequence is CAWKKGGSNQPQHF. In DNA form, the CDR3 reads TGTGCCTGGAAAAAAGGGGGTAGCAATCAGCCCCAGCATTTT. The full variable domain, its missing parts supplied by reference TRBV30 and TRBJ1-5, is SQTIHQWPATLVQPVGSPLSLECTVEGTSNPNLYWYRQAAGRGLQLLFYSVGIGQISSEVPQNLSASRPQDRQFILSSKKLLLSDSGFYLCAWKKGGSNQPQHFGDGTRLSIL.

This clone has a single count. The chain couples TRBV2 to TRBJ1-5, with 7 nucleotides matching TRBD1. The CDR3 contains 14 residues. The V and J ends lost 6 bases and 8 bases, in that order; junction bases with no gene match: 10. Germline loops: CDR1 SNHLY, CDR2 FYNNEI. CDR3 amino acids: CASRKGAGSEPQHF. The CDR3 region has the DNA TGTGCCAGCAGAAAGGGGGCAGGGTCGGAGCCCCAGCATTTT.

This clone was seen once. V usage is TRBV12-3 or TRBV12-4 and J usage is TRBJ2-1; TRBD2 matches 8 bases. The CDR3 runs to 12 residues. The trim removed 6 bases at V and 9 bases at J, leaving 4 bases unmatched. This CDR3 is CASRSTSGEQFF. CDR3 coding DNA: TGTGCCAGCAGGTCTACTAGCGGTGAGCAGTTCTTC.